This TCR beta chain derives from a study of T cells in Graves' hyperthyroidism and ophthalmopathy. Study-wide results and limits: Most thyroid clonotypes with frequency above 0.001 were detected in blood.

V lost 1 base and J 8 bases, leaving 14 bases between the germline ends. The CDR3 is 15 residues long. CDR1 SGHTA and CDR2 FQGNSA come from the germline V gene. Researchers took RNA transcripts and amplified the TCR beta CDR3 regions from them. Carried out on the TCR CDR3, a first-round RT-PCR used the HTBI primer set. In TCRdb, the multiplex PCR reads were re-called with MiXCR into one record per CDR3 protein. The sample records around 270,000 distinct CDR3 sequences, roughly 20% being singletons. This clonotype was observed at least ten times. No antigen is known for it. Lactation, pregnancy, other autoimmune disease or uncontrolled infection led to exclusion of patients. This sample holds PBMCs from less than 11 ml fresh peripheral blood.

This sequence was found in a middle-aged man with Graves' ophthalmopathy. This chain uses TRBV7-2 with TRBJ2-2; D is uncertain. The material sequenced was blood. The CDR3 nucleotides read TGTGCCAGCAGCTTAGGTCCGATGGGTCCGGGGGAGCTGTTTTTT. Translated: CASSLGPMGPGELFF. The entire variable domain, with the rest obtained from reference TRBV7-2 and TRBJ2-2, is as follows: GAGVSQSPSNKVTEKGKDVELRCDPISGHTALYWYRQSLGQGLEFLIYFQGNSAPDKSGLPSDRFSAERTGGSVSTLTIQRTQQEDSAVYLCASSLGPMGPGELFFGEGSRLTVL.